The T cell receptor beta chain under discussion was sequenced for a study of CD8+ T cells in alopecia areata. Following RNA extraction, reverse transcription yielded cDNA that acted as the sequencing template. TCRdb keeps only in-frame clones here, not all; method: immunoSEQ multiplex PCR. Among some 110,000 clones listed, less than 80% were seen once. This clone has just one count. What it binds is unknown. Study-level results: Patients shared TCRs less clearly than mice did, possibly for HLA-related reasons. Scalp sequencing also captures normal skin's resident alphabeta T cells. Clonality in lesional scalp, especially alopecia totalis/universalis, exceeded that of normal scalp.

Deletions cut 8 bases from V and 3 bases from J, with 16 bases between. The CDR3 has 14 residues. Germline V CDR1 and CDR2: MGHRA, YSYEKL. Sequencing was done on a sample of CD4+ T cells sorted from blood. The V and J genes are TRBV4-1 and TRBJ1-1; D perhaps matches TRBD1 (5 bases). The receptor was derived from a human donor in good health. CDR3 protein: CASGQAGVDTEAFF. CDR3 DNA: TGCGCCAGCGGGCAGGCGGGGGTCGACACTGAAGCTTTCTTT.